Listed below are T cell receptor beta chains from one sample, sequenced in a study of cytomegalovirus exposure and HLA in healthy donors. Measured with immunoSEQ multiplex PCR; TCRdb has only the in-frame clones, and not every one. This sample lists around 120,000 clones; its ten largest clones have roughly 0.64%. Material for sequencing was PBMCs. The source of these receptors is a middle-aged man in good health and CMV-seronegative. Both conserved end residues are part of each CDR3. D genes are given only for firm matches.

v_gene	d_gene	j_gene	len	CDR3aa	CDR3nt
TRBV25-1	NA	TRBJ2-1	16	CASSAPDKKRYNEQFF	TGTGCCAGCAGTGCTCCGGACAAGAAGCGATACAATGAGCAGTTCTTC
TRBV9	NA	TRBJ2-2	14	CASSVSGETGELFF	TGTGCCAGCAGCGTATCAGGGGAGACCGGGGAGCTGTTTTTT
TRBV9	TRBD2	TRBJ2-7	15	CASSLGLAGDYEQYF	TGTGCCAGCAGCCTAGGACTAGCGGGGGACTACGAGCAGTACTTC
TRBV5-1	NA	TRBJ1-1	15	CASSLEVQGNTEAFF	TGCGCCAGCAGCTTGGAGGTTCAGGGGAACACTGAAGCTTTCTTT
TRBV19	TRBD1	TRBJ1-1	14	CASSRGSTNTEAFF	TGTGCCAGTAGCAGGGGGTCTACGAACACTGAAGCTTTCTTT
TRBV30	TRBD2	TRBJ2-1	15	CAWSRVLAGFNEQFF	TGTGCCTGGAGTAGGGTCCTAGCGGGATTTAATGAGCAGTTCTTC
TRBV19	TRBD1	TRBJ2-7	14	CASSISPGGYEQYF	TGTGCCAGTAGTATATCCCCAGGGGGCTACGAGCAGTACTTC
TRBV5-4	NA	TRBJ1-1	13	CASSPPYSTEAFF	TGTGCCAGCAGTCCGCCTTATAGTACTGAAGCTTTCTTT
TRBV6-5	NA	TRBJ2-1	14	CASSYTAADNEQFF	TGTGCCAGCAGTTACACGGCGGCGGACAATGAGCAGTTCTTC
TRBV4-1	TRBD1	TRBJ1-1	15	CASSQQTGLNTEAFF	TGCGCCAGCAGCCAACAGACAGGGCTGAACACTGAAGCTTTCTTT
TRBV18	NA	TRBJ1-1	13	CASSPTGGTEAFF	TGTGCCAGCTCACCCACGGGGGGGACTGAAGCTTTCTTT
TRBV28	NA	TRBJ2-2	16	CASSPSDTAATGELFF	TGTGCCAGCAGTCCCTCGGACACTGCGGCAACCGGGGAGCTGTTTTTT
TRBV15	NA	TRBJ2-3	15	CATSRVRQSTDTQYF	TGTGCCACCAGCAGAGTTCGACAGTCCACAGATACGCAGTATTTT
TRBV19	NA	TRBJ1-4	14	CASSRADWSEKLFF	TGTGCCAGTAGTAGAGCGGATTGGAGTGAAAAACTGTTTTTT
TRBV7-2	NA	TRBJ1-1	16	CASSQSAATRILEAFF	TGTGCCAGCAGCCAATCAGCGGCCACACGGATTCTTGAAGCTTTCTTT
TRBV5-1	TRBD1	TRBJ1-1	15	CASSEGQTMNTEAFF	TGCGCCAGCAGCGAGGGACAGACAATGAACACTGAAGCTTTCTTT
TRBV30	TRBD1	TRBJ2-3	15	CACRRDSSFTDTQYF	TGTGCCTGCCGCCGGGACAGTAGTTTCACAGATACGCAGTATTTT
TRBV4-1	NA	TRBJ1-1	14	CASSQRGGESEAFF	TGCGCCAGCAGCCAAAGAGGGGGGGAGTCTGAAGCTTTCTTT
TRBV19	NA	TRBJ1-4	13	CASSIPLNEKLFF	TGTGCCAGTAGTATCCCCCTTAATGAAAAACTGTTTTTT
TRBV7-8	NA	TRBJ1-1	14	CASRKGGSNTEAFF	TGTGCCAGCAGAAAGGGGGGGTCGAACACTGAAGCTTTCTTT
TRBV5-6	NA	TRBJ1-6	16	CASSPIGDFYNSPLHF	TGTGCCAGCAGCCCCATCGGGGATTTCTATAATTCACCCCTCCACTTT
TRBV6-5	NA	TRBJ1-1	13	CATQWGVNTEAFF	TGTGCCACCCAATGGGGGGTTAACACTGAAGCTTTCTTT
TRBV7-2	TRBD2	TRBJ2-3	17	CASSFRLAGGSTDTQYF	TGTGCCAGCAGCTTTAGACTAGCGGGAGGGAGCACAGATACGCAGTATTTT
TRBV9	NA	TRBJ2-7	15	CASSRFGWATYEQYF	TGTGCCAGCAGCCGGTTTGGGTGGGCTACCTACGAGCAGTACTTC
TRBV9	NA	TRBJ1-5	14	CASSPWDTNQPQHF	TGTGCCAGCAGCCCTTGGGACACAAATCAGCCCCAGCATTTT
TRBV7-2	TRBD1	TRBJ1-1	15	CASSQTTGSGTEAFF	TGTGCCAGCAGCCAGACGACAGGGTCGGGCACTGAAGCTTTCTTT
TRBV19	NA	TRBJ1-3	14	CASSITGTGNTIYF	TGTGCCAGTAGTATCACAGGGACTGGAAACACCATATATTTT
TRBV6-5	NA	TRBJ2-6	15	CASSYRASGANVLTF	TGTGCCAGCAGTTACAGAGCCTCTGGGGCCAACGTCCTGACTTTC
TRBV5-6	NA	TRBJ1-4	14	CASSRTFGAEKLFF	TGTGCCAGCAGCCGGACGTTTGGGGCTGAAAAACTGTTTTTT
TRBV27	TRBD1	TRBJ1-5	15	CASRWTGDSNQPQHF	TGTGCCAGCAGGTGGACAGGGGACAGCAATCAGCCCCAGCATTTT
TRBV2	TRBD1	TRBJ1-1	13	CASSQGAFTEAFF	TGTGCCAGCAGTCAGGGGGCCTTCACTGAAGCTTTCTTT
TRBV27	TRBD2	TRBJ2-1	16	CASSPGLAEATNEQFF	TGTGCCAGCAGTCCCGGACTAGCGGAGGCGACCAATGAGCAGTTCTTC
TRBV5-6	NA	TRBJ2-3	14	CASSTGLRTDTQYF	TGTGCCAGCAGCACCGGACTTCGCACAGATACGCAGTATTTT